This passage covers 13 T cell receptor beta chains from one sample sequenced in a study of early T cells in non-severe SARS-CoV-2 infection. Each CDR3 protein gets one entry after TCRdb re-called the 5' RACE reads with MiXCR. In the table there are about 55,000 distinct CDR3 sequences, 15% of which are singletons. Sequencing used whole blood, obtained at baseline. All receptors come from an adult who was a healthcare worker with PCR-confirmed SARS-CoV-2 infection or an uninfected control (not recorded which).

This clonotype was detected a few times. V usage is TRBV20-1 and J usage is TRBJ2-7, with D perhaps matching TRBD2 (5 bases). With 4 bases removed from V and 7 bases from J, the gap between germline ends came to 17 bases. Germline V CDR1 and CDR2: DFQATT, SNEGSKA (reference sequence). The length of the CDR3 is 13 residues. CDR3 loop: CSANLAELGEQYF. Here the CDR3 DNA reads TGCAGTGCTAACCTAGCTGAACTTGGGGAGCAGTACTTC.

This chain joins TRBV29-1 and TRBJ1-1; no reliable D call. Germline V gene lookup returns CDR1 SQVTM and CDR2 ANQGSEA. The length of the CDR3 is 13 residues. V was cut by 3 bases and J by 0 bases, with 8 bases left in between. CDR3 sequence: CSVDTGMNTEAFF. DNA of the CDR3: TGCAGCGTTGACACGGGAATGAACACTGAAGCTTTCTTT.

A single count supports this clonotype. The chain uses TRBV12-3 or TRBV12-4 and TRBJ2-1; 12 bases match TRBD2. After removal of 5 bases from V and 2 bases from J, the junction contained 10 bases not matched to a gene. The CDR3 has 18 residues. The CDR3 DNA is TGTGCCAGCAGTCTCCGACTAGCGGGAGTGGTAGCCTACAATGAGCAGTTCTTC. The encoded protein is CASSLRLAGVVAYNEQFF.

The rearrangement joins TRBV7-6 to TRBJ2-2, with D unresolved. The CDR3 has 13 residues. CDR1 is SGHVS and CDR2 is FNYEAQ in the germline V gene. Trimming stripped 5 bases from V and 7 bases from J, with 11 bases between. In nucleotides, the CDR3 is TGTGCCAGCAGCCCGCCGTCCCTCGGGGAGCTGTTTTTT. Protein sequence: CASSPPSLGELFF. Full variable domain (outside the CDR3, taken from reference TRBV7-6 and TRBJ2-2): GAGVSQSPRYKVTKRGQDVALRCDPISGHVSLYWYRQALGQGPEFLTYFNYEAQQDKSGLPNDRFSAERPEGSISTLTIQRTEQRDSAMYRCASSPPSLGELFFGEGSRLTVL.

The rearrangement uses TRBV7-3 and TRBJ2-3; D may be TRBD1 or TRBD2 (5 bases each). This CDR3 region has 14 residues. V lost 4 bases and J 6 bases, leaving 14 bases between the germline ends. CDR1 SGHTA and CDR2 FQGTGA come from the germline V gene. The DNA for the CDR3 is TGTGCCAGCAGCTCTGGGGGATTACCCGATACGCAGTATTTT. This codes for CASSSGGLPDTQYF.

The chain employs TRBV3-1 and TRBJ1-6, with 9 bases aligning to TRBD1. Unmatched junction bases numbered 13, after V lost 1 base and J lost 6 bases. CDR3 length: 19 amino acids. The germline CDR1 and CDR2 sequences are LGHDT and YNNKEL (reference sequence). CDR3 DNA: TGTGCCAGCAGCCAAGCCGGGACAGGGTTTTTCTTCGTTAATTCACCCCTCCACTTT. Its translation is CASSQAGTGFFFVNSPLHF.

This clonotype was counted a few times. J is TRBJ1-4 and V is TRBV3-1; TRBD1 matches at 8 bases. V lost 5 bases and J lost 0; bases outside the gene matches: 11. The CDR3 totals 18 residues. CDR1 is LGHDT, CDR2 YNNKEL, per germline (reference sequence). CDR3 sequence: CASSSRQGTTATNEKLFF. The CDR3 coding sequence is TGTGCCAGCAGCTCTCGACAGGGGACGACCGCAACTAATGAAAAACTGTTTTTT.

This rearrangement joins TRBV4-1 to TRBJ2-7, with 9 bases lining up with TRBD1. The CDR3 extends over 16 amino acids. The germline gives CDR1 MGHRA, CDR2 YSYEKL. V trimming: 1 base; J trimming: 7 bases; junction bases outside the gene matches: 11. The CDR3 DNA reads as TGCGCCAGCAGCCAAGTTCCGGGACAGGGTTTGGGTGAGCAGTACTTC. Translation gives CASSQVPGQGLGEQYF.

The chain combines TRBV19 with TRBJ1-5, with 11 bases matching TRBD1. This CDR3 contains 15 residues. J lost 3 bases, V lost 6 bases, and 4 bases had no gene match. Germline-derived CDR1 and CDR2 are LNHDA and SQIVND (reference sequence). In DNA, the CDR3 is TGTGCCAGTAGGAGGGACAGGGGGTACAATCAGCCCCAGCATTTT. It specifies CASRRDRGYNQPQHF.

V usage is TRBV7-3 and J usage is TRBJ2-2, with D perhaps matching TRBD2 (6 bases). Germline-derived CDR1 and CDR2 are SGHTA and FQGTGA. V gave up 5 bases and J gave up 3 bases, with 16 bases separating them. There are 16 residues in the CDR3. The CDR3 sequence: CASSVNPGVDTGELFF. The CDR3 region has the DNA TGTGCCAGCAGCGTAAATCCGGGAGTGGACACCGGGGAGCTGTTTTTT.

The chain is built from TRBV27 and TRBJ1-1; no reliable D call. The CDR3 is made up of 13 amino acids. Germline V gene sequence: CDR1 MNHEY, CDR2 SMNVEV (reference sequence). Deletions cut 5 bases from V and 0 bases from J, with 7 bases between. The CDR3 loop reads CASSIRVNTEAFF. The CDR3 DNA sequence: TGTGCCAGCAGTATCCGAGTGAACACTGAAGCTTTCTTT.

This clonotype appeared a few times. This chain connects TRBV2 to TRBJ2-1, with D possibly being TRBD1 (5 bases). CDR3 length equals 11 residues. Germline V gives CDR1 SNHLY, CDR2 FYNNEI. V lost 4 bases, J lost 10 bases, and 8 bases lay in between. The CDR3 loop is CASSGGAEQFF. In DNA form, the CDR3 reads TGTGCCAGCAGTGGGGGCGCCGAGCAGTTCTTC.

This rearrangement joins TRBV5-1 to TRBJ2-3; unclear D gene. V lost 4 bases to trimming and J lost 6 bases, with 15 bases between them. Looked up from germline, CDR1 is SGHRS and CDR2 is YFSETQ. The length of the CDR3 is 14 residues. This CDR3 is CASSAPLGGDTQYF. CDR3 coding DNA: TGCGCCAGCAGCGCGCCCTTGGGTGGGGATACGCAGTATTTT.